These 5 T cell receptor beta chains originate from one sample sequenced in a study of blood T cell repertoires in COVID-19. Clones were read by immunoSEQ multiplex PCR, and TCRdb kept only the in-frame ones, dropping some. The table records about 260,000 clones, around 90% of them present only once. The sequenced sample consisted of peripheral blood. The receptor source for this set is a man aged 55 to 69 who had recovered from COVID-19.

The chain recombines TRBV3-1 (or the pseudogene TRBV3-2) with TRBJ1-1; D possibly corresponds to TRBD1 (5 bases). The germline V gene has CDR1 LGHDT and CDR2 YNNKEL (reference sequence). Trimming pared 0 bases from V and 4 bases from J, leaving 15 bases between. CDR3 length: 16 residues. The CDR3 DNA sequence: TGTGCCAGCAGCCAAGATCGAAGGGGCTGGACCACTGAAGCTTTCTTT. It is translated as CASSQDRRGWTTEAFF.

This CDR3 is CASSPRDSQLNTGELFF. The CDR3 DNA reads TGTGCCAGCAGCCCGAGAGACAGCCAGCTGAACACCGGGGAGCTGTTTTTT. The chain couples TRBV11-2 to TRBJ2-2, with a weak D call TRBD1 (5 bases). This CDR3 spans 17 amino acids. CDR1 and CDR2 (germline): SGHAT, FQNNGV. Trimming took 5 bases from V and 1 from J, leaving 17 bases between them.

This clone showed up just once. Distinct nucleotide sequences in the sample also encode this CDR3. J is TRBJ2-7 and V is TRBV9; 11 nucleotides agree with TRBD2. Germline V gene data show CDR1 as SGDLS and CDR2 as YYNGEE. The CDR3 length is 15 residues. Trimming cost V 0 bases and J 2 bases; bases outside gene matches: 1. The chain's CDR3 is CASSVGLAGTYEQYF. The CDR3 DNA follows: TGTGCCAGCAGCGTAGGACTAGCGGGGACCTACGAGCAGTACTTC.

The chain combines TRBV4-2 with TRBJ2-7; a weak D match, TRBD2 (6 bases). V lost 0 bases and J lost 3, with 12 bases in between. Germline CDR1 LGHNA, CDR2 YNFKEQ. The CDR3 consists of 15 residues. DNA for the CDR3: TGTGCCAGCAGCCAAGATGGAGGGTCAGTCTACGAGCAGTACTTC. Encoded protein: CASSQDGGSVYEQYF.

The chain has TRBV5-1 and TRBJ2-3, with TRBD1 as a possible D gene (5 bases). V was cut by 4 bases and J by 2 bases, with 11 bases left in between. The CDR3 is 14 amino acids. CDR1 and CDR2 from the germline V gene are SGHRS and YFSETQ. The CDR3 loop is CASSLDTYTDTQYF. The CDR3, as DNA: TGCGCCAGCAGCCTGGACACATACACAGATACGCAGTATTTT.